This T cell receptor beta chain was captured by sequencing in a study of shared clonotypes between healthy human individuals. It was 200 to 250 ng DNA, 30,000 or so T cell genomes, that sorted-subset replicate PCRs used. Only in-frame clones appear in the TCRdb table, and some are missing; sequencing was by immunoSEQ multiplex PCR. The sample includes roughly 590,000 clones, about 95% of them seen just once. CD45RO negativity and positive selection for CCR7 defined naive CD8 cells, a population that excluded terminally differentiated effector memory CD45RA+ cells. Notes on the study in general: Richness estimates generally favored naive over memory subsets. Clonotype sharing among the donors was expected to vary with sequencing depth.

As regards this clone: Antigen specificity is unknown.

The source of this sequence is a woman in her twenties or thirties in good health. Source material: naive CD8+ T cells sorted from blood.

The CDR3 bases are TGTGCCAGCAGCTTAGCGGGAACCACTGAAGCTTTCTTT. It codes for CASSLAGTTEAFF. This chain connects TRBV7-9 to TRBJ1-1; D gene unclear. Between the trimmed V and J ends, which lost 0 bases and 4 bases, there was a span of 6 bases. CDR3 length equals 13 residues. Germline V gene data show CDR1 as SEHNR and CDR2 as FQNEAQ (reference sequence).